The clone carrying this T cell receptor beta chain was found a few times. Its specificity is unknown. V lost 0 bases and J lost 4, with 12 bases in between. There are 15 residues in the CDR3. In germline, CDR1 is LNHNV, CDR2 YYDKDF (reference sequence). Using RNA transcripts as the source, TCR beta CDR3 regions were amplified. HTBI primers were the set used in a first-round RT-PCR of the TCR CDR3. Each CDR3 protein gets one entry after TCRdb re-called the multiplex PCR reads with MiXCR. In the table there are more than 300,000 distinct CDR3 sequences, approximately 15% of which are singletons. The record originates from a study of T cells in Graves' hyperthyroidism and ophthalmopathy. Study summary: Peripheral blood was secured at the point of initial diagnosis, before any treatment.

Study-level points and caveats: A 13 V-J signature model discriminated ophthalmopathy versus stable hyperthyroidism.

In making diagnoses, clinical symptoms, serum thyroxine and TRAb, thyroid ultrasound and orbital computed tomography were all used. Out of approximately 9.9 ml of fresh peripheral blood came the PBMCs. The sample was blood. V is TRBV15 and J is TRBJ1-2; the D gene is possibly TRBD1 (5 bases). This sequence was found in a woman aged 55 to 70 with Graves' hyperthyroidism. CDR3 protein: CATSRDLAGVYGYTF. In DNA, the CDR3 is TGTGCCACCAGCAGAGATCTGGCGGGGGTCTATGGCTACACCTTC.